This T cell receptor (beta chain) originates from a study of spatial heterogeneity in lung cancer. The overall study: The follow-up PBMC samples were sequenced whenever they were available. The median time to follow-up was approximately 26 months after resection. An average of more than ten raw reads was observed per unique TCR and UMI combination. Overall study results and limits: Ubiquitous expanded tumor TCRs showed up in blood more at resection than follow-up.

Unique molecular identifiers tagged every individual TCR cDNA molecule. TCRdb recomputed calls from the 5' RACE reads with MiXCR, one row per CDR3 protein. The table lists about 120,000 distinct CDR3 sequences, 9% to 15% of them singletons. Germline V gives CDR1 KGHSH, CDR2 LQKENI. V was shortened by 3 bases and J by 1 base, with 6 bases between the two germline ends. This CDR3 contains 13 residues. Worth noting for this clonotype: Its antigen is not identified.

The time point was: blood at routine non-recurrence follow-up after resection. The input material, whole RNA from tumor, nontumor lung or frozen PBMC, was sequenced unsorted. V and J are TRBV18 and TRBJ1-1; unclear D gene. The receptor was isolated from a male donor with early-stage non-small cell lung cancer. The sequences come from PBMCs, collected at follow-up. CDR3 DNA sequence: TGTGCCAGCTCACCGGAGAAGAACACTGAAGCTTTCTTT. Its protein is CASSPEKNTEAFF.